Included here is one TCR beta chain sequence, with context. The antigen it recognizes is unknown. No qualities accompany the bases; no much larger clone lies one base away. In light of the paper, this sample's treatment or condition label describes: 15 to 20 received Ad26.COV2.S at low or high dose, single or two shots; 5 received placebo; per-sample allocation not given. Repertoires of vaccine and placebo recipients were sequenced from samples taken on day 63 after the first injection. Between 29 July and 7 August 2020, Cohort 1b enrolled fewer than 30 adults aged 18-55 years at one site in Boston, USA. As a vaccine, Ad26.COV2.S was a replication-incompetent adenovirus type 26 vector that expressed a prefusion-stabilized SARS-CoV-2 spike protein derived from the original Wuhan strain. Reading the germline V gene gives CDR1 SGHTA and CDR2 FQGTGA. The CDR3, from cysteine to phenylalanine, totals 18 residues. The kept DNA is CDR3 alone, 54 bases in frame from the first base. The germline V and J ends show losses of 0 bases and 2 bases respectively, and no gene match explains 8 bases of the junction.

The source of the sample is a study of Ad26.COV2.S vaccination and SARS-CoV-2 variants (dated by TCRdb to the early 2020s). For the wider study: Vaccine-arm donors were drawn from COV1001, a multicentre, randomized, double-blind, placebo-controlled phase I-IIa trial of Ad26.COV2.S in healthy adults. Ad26.COV2.S was administered intramuscularly at a dose of 5x10^10 or 1x10^11 viral particles, either as one shot or as two shots given 56 days apart. TCRbeta repertoire sequencing served as the tool for gauging how specific and how broad the SARS-CoV-2-reactive T cell receptors were following Ad26.COV2.S vaccination. The TCR-sequenced set comprised approximately 32 samples: around 20 Ad26.COV2.S vaccine recipients, 5 placebo recipients and 8 SARS-CoV-2 convalescent individuals. Trial participants were randomized into five groups of five: low-dose or high-dose Ad26.COV2.S given once or twice, or placebo on both occasions. Investigators did not know the trial group allocation while performing experiments and assessing outcomes.

General conclusions and limits of the study: Vaccine and placebo recipients had similar non-spike TCR breadth, a finding consistent with the vaccine containing only spike. After vaccination, spike-specific CD8+ and CD4+ T cell responses were reported to show substantial breadth. The study lacked the statistical power to compare responses across vaccine doses or regimens. Ad26.COV2.S recipients had higher spike-specific TCR breadth than placebo recipients (P = 0.0014). The authors noted that total T cell responses may have been underestimated by the TCR breadth and depth analyses.

The immunoSEQ Assay was used to sequence TCRbeta CDR3 regions. After extraction, genomic DNA underwent amplification by bias-controlled multiplex PCR, followed by high-throughput sequencing. Concerning the study's data processing: To quantify the absolute abundance of each unique TCRbeta CDR3 region, sequences were collapsed and filtered. T cell fraction was estimated by normalization of TCRbeta template counts to usable DNA, with usable DNA being measured through amplification of reference genes present in all nucleated cells. Repertoire TCRs were annotated as SARS-CoV-2-specific when V gene, CDR3 amino acid sequence and J gene were exactly matched to a known reactive TCR set. MIRA supplied the reference SARS-CoV-2 TCR set, which was filtered for enrichment in COVID-19-positive ImmuneCODE repertoires so that public or cross-reactive TCRs were removed. Using the MIRA antigens, annotated TCRs were further analysed by specific ORF or by position within an ORF. Breadth was defined as the number of annotated unique rearrangements divided by the total number of unique productive rearrangements, and depth was defined as the summed frequency of the annotated unique rearrangements. TCR breadth was compared between groups using two-sided Wilcoxon rank-sum tests. The table comes from immuneACCESS by way of TCRdb, which keeps in-frame sequences with V and J called. Part of the clones is missing from these tables; in studies checked, under half for an unresolved V gene and the rest for unknown reasons. Clone size and V and J calls were adopted from that table, with D and trimming inferred from the DNA. This sample gives about 400,000 clones in total; about nine tenths of them show up just once. The ten biggest clones cover 1.9% of the sample.

The clonotype comes from a person between 18 and 60 years old who received the Ad26.COV2.S COVID-19 vaccine or a placebo. The sequence is built from TRBV7-3 and TRBJ2-3, with 10 bases in between that match TRBD2. This specimen was peripheral blood, taken in a trial of Ad26.COV2.S vaccine versus placebo. The CDR3 corresponds to CASSLTLSGLADTDTQYF. The DNA sequence is as follows: TGTGCCAGCAGCTTAACGTTAAGCGGACTAGCGGACACAGATACGCAGTATTTT.